Shown below are 25 T cell receptor beta chains from a single sample sequenced in a study of T cell responses to AZD1222 COVID-19 vaccine (dated by TCRdb to the early 2020s). The time point label corresponds to: about 28 days (+/-7) after the second vaccine dose. Libraries came from the immunoSEQ multiplex PCR assay. As stored in TCRdb, this immuneACCESS dataset retains in-frame rearrangements with V and J assigned. A fraction of the clones does not appear; measured against another copy, unresolved V genes explain less than half of the discrepancy, and the remainder lacks a known reason. Counted in this sample were approximately 96,000 clones; just over 85% of them appeared once. In total, the top ten clones hold around 5.4% of the sample. Sequencing used peripheral blood, obtained 28 days after the second AZD1222 dose. These TCRs come from an adult who received the AZD1222 COVID-19 vaccine.

This clone was recorded only once. This chain links TRBV21-1 with TRBJ2-1; TRBD2 is the table's D call, not checked against the DNA. TRBV21-1 is recorded as a pseudogene. The CDR3 has 16 residues. The DNA for the CDR3 is TGTGCCAGCAGCAAAGGGGGGACTAGCGGGAGAAATGAGCAGTTCTTC. Translation: CASSKGGTSGRNEQFF.

The chain employs TRBV20-1 and TRBJ2-2; no clear D gene. V was pared by 4 bases and J by 3 bases, with 3 bases between. The CDR3 is 11 residues long. Germline assignment: CDR1 DFQATT and CDR2 SNEGSKA (reference sequence). CDR3 nucleotide sequence: TGCAGTGCTACCGACACCGGGGAGCTGTTTTTT. It encodes CSATDTGELFF.

The chain links TRBV2 to TRBJ1-2; D gene uncertain. This CDR3 contains 12 residues. CDR1 is SNHLY, CDR2 FYNNEI, per germline. Trimming pared 8 bases from V and 3 bases from J, leaving 10 bases between. CDR3 protein: CASDLADYGYTF. The CDR3 DNA reads as TGTGCCAGCGACCTGGCTGACTATGGCTACACCTTC.

This clone showed up just once. The chain couples TRBV6-2 or TRBV6-3 to TRBJ2-3, with TRBD2 matching over 12 bases. The germline V gene encodes CDR1 MNHEY and CDR2 SVGEGT. The CDR3 is 15 amino acids. V was pared by 5 bases and J by 5 bases, with 5 bases of the junction left unmatched. In DNA, the CDR3 is TGTGCCAGCAGTAAGCCTAGCGGGGGGGTAGATACGCAGTATTTT. Protein product: CASSKPSGGVDTQYF.

The genes are TRBV28 and TRBJ2-1; D is possibly TRBD2 (6 bases). CDR3 length equals 14 residues. With 3 bases removed from V and 4 bases from J, the gap between germline ends came to 10 bases. CDR1 is MDHEN, CDR2 SYDVKM, per germline. The CDR3 reads CASSFEGGYNEQFF. The CDR3 DNA reads as TGTGCCAGCAGTTTCGAGGGAGGATACAATGAGCAGTTCTTC.

The chain recombines TRBV6-2 or TRBV6-3 with TRBJ2-5; 7 bases match TRBD1. The length of the CDR3 is 14 residues. The germline V gene has CDR1 MNHEY and CDR2 SVGEGT. Trimming removed 2 bases from V and 4 bases from J; junction bases left unmatched: 4. The CDR3 region has the DNA TGTGCCAGCAGTTACGGGACAGACATAGAGACCCAGTACTTC. This sequence encodes CASSYGTDIETQYF.

This chain uses TRBV12-3 or TRBV12-4 with TRBJ1-3; TRBD1 agrees at 7 bases. With V trimmed by 10 bases and J by 6 bases, 9 bases remained unmatched. The CDR3 has 13 residues. In DNA, the CDR3 is TGTGCCATCCAGGGGGTCACGTCAAACACCATATATTTT. It encodes CAIQGVTSNTIYF.

The rearrangement uses TRBV5-1 and TRBJ1-1; D call uncertain. The CDR3 sequence is 13 residues long. The V gene's germline CDR1 is SGHRS and CDR2 YFSETQ. V was cut by 4 bases and J by 5 bases, with 12 bases left in between. Here the CDR3 reads CASSQAGITEAFF. The CDR3 DNA is TGCGCCAGCAGCCAAGCGGGGATAACTGAAGCTTTCTTT.

The chain recombines TRBV27 with TRBJ1-1; D is possibly TRBD1 (5 bases). The V gene's germline CDR1 is MNHEY and CDR2 SMNVEV (reference sequence). Trimming removed 5 bases from V and 0 bases from J, with 10 bases in between. The CDR3 covers 14 residues. CDR3: CASSRPGLNTEAFF. The CDR3, as DNA: TGTGCCAGCAGTCGACCGGGACTGAACACTGAAGCTTTCTTT.

This clone was observed a handful of times. The chain has TRBV28 and TRBJ2-7, with D perhaps assigned TRBD1 or TRBD2 (5 bases each). Trimming shortened V by 7 bases and J by 4 bases, and 20 bases separated the two germline ends. This CDR3 comprises 15 residues. Germline assignment: CDR1 MDHEN and CDR2 SYDVKM. CDR3 sequence: CASTQRGPPFYEQYF. As DNA, the CDR3 is TGTGCCAGCACCCAACGGGGACCGCCCTTTTACGAGCAGTACTTC. Based on the CDR3 plus reference TRBV28 and TRBJ2-7, the full variable domain is DVKVTQSSRYLVKRTGEKVFLECVQDMDHENMFWYRQDPGLGLRLIYFSYDVKMKEKGDIPEGYSVSREKKERFSLILESASTNQTSMYLCASTQRGPPFYEQYFGPGTRLTVT.

The CDR3 region has the DNA TGCGCCAGCAGCACTATGGGACTCGAACACACCACCGGGGAGCTGTTTTTT. Residues: CASSTMGLEHTTGELFF. The chain links TRBV5-1 to TRBJ2-2, with TRBD2 as a possible D gene (6 bases). Trimming pared 4 bases from V and 4 bases from J, leaving 20 bases between. This CDR3 is 17 amino acids long. Germline lookup yields CDR1 SGHRS and CDR2 YFSETQ.

The rearrangement links TRBV28 to TRBJ1-6; the D is unclear. CDR1 is MDHEN and CDR2 is SYDVKM in the germline V gene. The CDR3 contains 17 residues. The V end lost 5 bases, the J end lost 0 bases, and 14 bases lay between the germline ends. CDR3 bases: TGTGCCAGCAGTCCCGTGGAGGTGAGCTCCTATAATTCACCCCTCCACTTT. Translating it yields CASSPVEVSSYNSPLHF. The whole variable domain, filled in from reference TRBV28 and TRBJ1-6, reads DVKVTQSSRYLVKRTGEKVFLECVQDMDHENMFWYRQDPGLGLRLIYFSYDVKMKEKGDIPEGYSVSREKKERFSLILESASTNQTSMYLCASSPVEVSSYNSPLHFGNGTRLTVT.

The gene calls are TRBV30 and TRBJ2-3, with 10 bases lining up with TRBD2. CDR3 size: 14 residues. The junction had 4 bases not matched to a gene; V was cut back by 2 bases and J by 5 bases. Germline V gives CDR1 GTSNPN, CDR2 SVGIG (reference sequence). CDR3 sequence (DNA): TGTGCCTGGAGTAGAGGACTAGCGGAAGATACGCAGTATTTT. Translation gives CAWSRGLAEDTQYF.

The genes are TRBV10-1 and TRBJ2-1; 7 bases are a match to TRBD2. V shed 5 bases and J 9 bases; nucleotides not matched to a gene: 7. This CDR3 contains 13 residues. The V gene's germline CDR1 is WNHNN and CDR2 SYGVQD (reference sequence). The CDR3 DNA reads TGCGCCAGCAGTAAACCGGGGGGAAGTGAGCAGTTCTTC. As protein: CASSKPGGSEQFF.

J is TRBJ2-1 and V is TRBV7-8, with D perhaps matching TRBD1 (5 bases). V was cut by 5 bases and J by 10 bases, with 18 bases left in between. Germline V CDR1 and CDR2: SGHVS, FQNEAQ. This CDR3 region has 14 residues. The DNA of the CDR3 is TGTGCCAGCAGCGCCCGGACCAGACCAGGGGAGCAGTTCTTC. Protein sequence: CASSARTRPGEQFF. Full variable domain (rest looked up from reference TRBV7-8 and TRBJ2-1): GAGVSQSPRYKVAKRGQDVALRCDPISGHVSLFWYQQALGQGPEFLTYFQNEAQLDKSGLPSDRFFAERPEGSVSTLKIQRTQQEDSAVYLCASSARTRPGEQFFGPGTRLTVL.

In this sample, this clone turned up once. The rearrangement uses TRBV28 and TRBJ2-7, with 8 bases that match TRBD2. Looked up from germline, CDR1 is MDHEN and CDR2 is SYDVKM. V dropped 6 bases and J dropped 1; count of bases not matched to a gene: 11. This CDR3 is 16 amino acids long. DNA for the CDR3: TGTGCCAGCAGAATCGGGGGGGCGCACGGGTCCTACGAGCAGTACTTC. This translates into CASRIGGAHGSYEQYF.

This chain links TRBV9 with TRBJ2-3, with 8 positions matching TRBD2. The CDR3 length is 16 residues. Germline CDR1 and CDR2: SGDLS and YYNGEE. V trimming: 2 bases; J trimming: 7 bases; junction bases outside the gene matches: 12. As DNA, the CDR3 is TGTGCCAGCAGCGTCGGGGGGGACTTAACGTTTTATACGCAGTATTTT. Residues: CASSVGGDLTFYTQYF. Full variable domain (missing parts from reference TRBV9 and TRBJ2-3): DSGVTQTPKHLITATGQRVTLRCSPRSGDLSVYWYQQSLDQGLQFLIQYYNGEERAKGNILERFSAQQFPDLHSELNLSSLELGDSALYFCASSVGGDLTFYTQYFGPGTRLTVL.

The chain joins TRBV7-2 to TRBJ1-6, with D unresolved. From germline, CDR1 is SGHTA and CDR2 FQGNSA. Trimming left V 6 bases short and J 14 bases short, with 20 bases between. This CDR3 comprises 14 residues. The CDR3 DNA is TGTGCCAGCAGAGAAAGAGTGAGGGAGGGCACCCTCCACTTT. Translating gives CASRERVREGTLHF.

Note on this clone: The same CDR3 also results from other DNA sequences found in this sample. The V call is TRBV5-1, the J call TRBJ2-3; D is unresolved. The CDR3 sequence is 14 residues long. Germline V lookup: CDR1 SGHRS, CDR2 YFSETQ. Trimming shortened V by 0 bases and J by 1 base, and 6 bases separated the two germline ends. The CDR3 DNA reads as TGCGCCAGCAGCTTGGATCGGGGCACAGATACGCAGTATTTT. It encodes CASSLDRGTDTQYF.

CDR3 protein: CASSTGLAGARGQFF. As DNA, the CDR3 is TGTGCCAGCAGCACTGGACTAGCGGGGGCCCGGGGGCAGTTCTTC. The V and J genes are TRBV7-6 and TRBJ2-1, with 13 bases fitting TRBD2. CDR3 length: 15 amino acids. With 5 bases clipped from V and 12 bases from J, the junction kept 10 bases outside the gene matches. From germline, CDR1 is SGHVS and CDR2 FNYEAQ. The whole variable domain, remainder taken from reference TRBV7-6 and TRBJ2-1, is GAGVSQSPRYKVTKRGQDVALRCDPISGHVSLYWYRQALGQGPEFLTYFNYEAQQDKSGLPNDRFSAERPEGSISTLTIQRTEQRDSAMYRCASSTGLAGARGQFFGPGTRLTVL.

This clone has only a few counts. The genes are TRBV7-2 and TRBJ1-1, with D possibly TRBD1 on 5 matching bases. The V end lost 3 bases, the J end lost 7 bases, and 15 bases lay between the germline ends. This CDR3 has 14 residues. From germline, CDR1 is SGHTA and CDR2 FQGNSA. Here the CDR3 reads CASSLSRDRDEAFF. In nucleotides, the CDR3 is TGTGCCAGCAGCTTGTCGCGGGACCGCGATGAAGCTTTCTTT.

The chain uses TRBV2 and TRBJ1-1; no firm D call. Deletions cut 5 bases from V and 3 bases from J, with 10 bases between. Germline-derived CDR1 and CDR2 are SNHLY and FYNNEI. The CDR3 has 13 residues. The DNA for the CDR3 is TGTGCCAGCAGTACCTCGGAGGACACTGAAGCTTTCTTT. Translation: CASSTSEDTEAFF.

On this clone itself: Because the CDR3's place on the DNA is in doubt, the DNA is left out and the CDR3 is given as listed by TCRdb. V and J are TRBV6-5 and TRBJ1-3; TRBD1 is taken as the D call from the table, unchecked against the DNA. Germline CDR1 MNHEY, CDR2 SVGAGI. The CDR3 sequence runs 14 residues, both termini included. CDR3 in amino acids: CASSPFGSGNTIYF.

CDR3 residues: CASSLDRGRDFTGELFF. DNA of the CDR3: TGTGCCAGCAGCTTGGACAGGGGGCGGGATTTCACCGGGGAGCTGTTTTTT. J is TRBJ2-2 and V is TRBV7-2, with TRBD1 matching 11 bases. The CDR3 runs 17 residues. The germline V gene encodes CDR1 SGHTA and CDR2 FQGNSA. The trim removed 3 bases at V and 4 bases at J, leaving 7 bases unmatched.

The chain has TRBV4-1 and TRBJ2-5; D ambiguous. In germline, CDR1 is MGHRA, CDR2 YSYEKL. Trimming shortened V by 1 base and J by 2 bases, and 11 bases separated the two germline ends. There are 15 residues in the CDR3. The CDR3 coding sequence is TGCGCCAGCAGCCAAGGGACGGTTCCACAAGAGACCCAGTACTTC. It codes for CASSQGTVPQETQYF.